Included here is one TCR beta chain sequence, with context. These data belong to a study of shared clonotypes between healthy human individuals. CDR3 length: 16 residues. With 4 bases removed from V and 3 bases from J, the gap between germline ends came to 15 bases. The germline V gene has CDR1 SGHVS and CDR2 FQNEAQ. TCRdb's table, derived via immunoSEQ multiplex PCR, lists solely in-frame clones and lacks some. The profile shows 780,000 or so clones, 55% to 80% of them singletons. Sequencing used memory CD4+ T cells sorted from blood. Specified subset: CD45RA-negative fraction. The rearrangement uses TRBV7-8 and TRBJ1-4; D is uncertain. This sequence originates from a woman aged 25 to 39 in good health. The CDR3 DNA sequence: TGTGCCAGCAGCTCAAACGGACGGAGATCTAATGAAAAACTGTTTTTT. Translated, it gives CASSSNGRRSNEKLFF.